This T cell receptor (beta chain) appears in the sequencing data of a study of cytomegalovirus exposure and HLA in healthy donors. Findings and limits, study-wide: Researchers counted around 170 TCR beta chains as cytomegalovirus-associated. Later genetic work tied a missense DCLRE1C variant to beta-chain V and J trimming. As a later analysis revealed, the rate of TCR association differed by HLA locus, with DRB1 most and HLA-C fewest.

In the PCR, 60 Vbeta and 13 Jbeta primers were used. Sequencing was performed with immunoSEQ multiplex PCR; in TCRdb, only in-frame clones are kept and a portion is missing. This table has 100,000 to 150,000 clones, 76% appearing once. A remark on this clone: Antigen specificity is unknown.

Sequenced material: PBMCs. This TCR was recovered from a man over 45 in good health and CMV-seronegative.

For the CDR3, the DNA is TGCGCCAGCAGCATAAGGACAGGGAATTCACCCCTCCACTTT. This codes for CASSIRTGNSPLHF. The gene calls are TRBV5-1 and TRBJ1-6; TRBD1 matches 8 bases. This CDR3 has 14 amino acids. J lost 7 bases, V lost 4 bases, and 4 bases had no gene match. The germline V gene has CDR1 SGHRS and CDR2 YFSETQ.